The 25 T cell receptor beta chains presented below share a single source sample, sequenced in a study of shared clonotypes between healthy human individuals. The method was immunoSEQ multiplex PCR; TCRdb's version includes in-frame clones alone and lacks a portion of them. The table lists about 530,000 clones, about 75% of them singletons. The sample taken for sequencing was PBMCs. The source of these receptors is a woman aged 40 to 50 in good health. Some clones in this sample may be carry-over from other donors' samples.

This chain links TRBV6-1 with TRBJ2-7, with a weak D call TRBD2 (6 bases). The germline CDR1 and CDR2 sequences are MNHNS and SASEGT. Trimming took off 9 bases at V and 3 bases at J, with 18 bases between the two ends. The CDR3 spans 14 residues. CDR3 amino acids: CASTSTHGDYEQYF. CDR3 DNA sequence: TGTGCCAGTACTAGCACCCACGGAGACTACGAGCAGTACTTC.

This clone was found a few times. The rearrangement links TRBV11-2 to TRBJ1-1; tentative D call: TRBD1 (5 bases). The V gene's germline CDR1 is SGHAT and CDR2 FQNNGV. The length of the CDR3 is 13 residues. V lost 5 bases and J 4 bases, leaving 11 bases between the germline ends. DNA of the CDR3: TGTGCCAGCAGCCACGGGAGGGGCACTGAAGCTTTCTTT. This gives the protein CASSHGRGTEAFF.

The chain recombines TRBV9 with TRBJ2-1; 10 bases align to TRBD2. CDR1 and CDR2 from the germline V gene are SGDLS and YYNGEE. The length of the CDR3 is 16 residues. J was trimmed by 2 bases and V by 0 bases; bases with no gene match: 2. CDR3 amino acids: CASSVGSGRAYNEQFF. CDR3 sequence (DNA): TGTGCCAGCAGCGTAGGGAGCGGGAGGGCCTACAATGAGCAGTTCTTC. Variable domain in full (rest from reference TRBV9 and TRBJ2-1): DSGVTQTPKHLITATGQRVTLRCSPRSGDLSVYWYQQSLDQGLQFLIQYYNGEERAKGNILERFSAQQFPDLHSELNLSSLELGDSALYFCASSVGSGRAYNEQFFGPGTRLTVL.

This chain links TRBV18 with TRBJ2-7; possible D gene TRBD1, 5 bases. The ends were cut back, 2 bases at V and 3 bases at J, with 11 bases in the middle. Germline assignment: CDR1 KGHSH and CDR2 LQKENI. The CDR3 is made up of 14 amino acids. The CDR3 nucleotides read TGTGCCAGCTCACCAGGGGCGCCTTACTACGAGCAGTACTTC. Translation gives CASSPGAPYYEQYF. The full variable domain, in which reference TRBV18 and TRBJ2-7 provide the parts outside the CDR3, is NAGVMQNPRHLVRRRGQEARLRCSPMKGHSHVYWYRQLPEEGLKFMVYLQKENIIDESGMPKERFSAEFPKEGPSILRIQQVVRGDSAAYFCASSPGAPYYEQYFGPGTRLTVT.

This sequence joins TRBV7-9 and TRBJ2-7, with 8 bases that match TRBD2. The CDR3 has 13 residues. The V and J ends lost 5 bases and 5 bases, in that order; junction bases with no gene match: 5. The germline gives CDR1 SEHNR, CDR2 FQNEAQ (reference sequence). CDR3 sequence (DNA): TGTGCCAGCAGCCCACCGGGAGGGGACGAGCAGTACTTC. It translates to CASSPPGGDEQYF.

The chain combines TRBV4-1 with TRBJ2-7, with 9 positions matching TRBD2. The CDR3 totals 16 residues. Trimming at V came to 3 bases and at J to 0 bases, leaving 6 bases not matched to a gene. In germline, CDR1 is MGHRA, CDR2 YSYEKL. In DNA, the CDR3 is TGCGCCAGCAGCCAGGGACTAGCTGAAAGCTCCTACGAGCAGTACTTC. This codes for CASSQGLAESSYEQYF.

The rearrangement uses TRBV16 and TRBJ2-1; D possibly corresponds to TRBD1 (6 bases). Germline CDR1 KGHSY, CDR2 FQNENV. V was shortened by 1 base and J by 6 bases, with 7 bases between the two germline ends. This CDR3 is built from 13 residues. The CDR3 sequence: CASSQYRVNEQFF. The CDR3 DNA follows: TGTGCCAGCAGCCAATACAGGGTCAATGAGCAGTTCTTC.

The chain carries TRBV23-1 and TRBJ2-1; the D is unclear. TRBV23-1 is an ORF, and what it does is uncertain. Trimming removed 6 bases at V and 5 bases at J, with 8 bases between. This CDR3 contains 12 residues. CDR3 bases: TGCGCCAGCAGGACTCTGCACAATGAGCAGTTCTTC. As protein: CASRTLHNEQFF.

The V and J genes are TRBV9 and TRBJ2-1, with D possibly matching TRBD2 (6 bases). The germline gives CDR1 SGDLS, CDR2 YYNGEE. CDR3 length: 15 residues. V was shortened by 4 bases and J by 0 bases, with 11 bases between the two germline ends. CDR3 nucleotide sequence: TGTGCCAGCAGCCTAGCGAGCGGCTCCTACAATGAGCAGTTCTTC. Protein product: CASSLASGSYNEQFF.

With respect to this clone: The same CDR3 arises from other DNA sequences in this sample as well. The chain combines TRBV7-3 with TRBJ2-2; no clear D. The CDR3 has 12 amino acids. Trimming pared 1 base from V and 8 bases from J, leaving 5 bases between. The germline CDR1 and CDR2 sequences are SGHTA and FQGTGA. CDR3 sequence: CASSLSSGELFF. Written as DNA, the CDR3 is TGTGCCAGCAGCTTAAGTTCTGGGGAGCTGTTTTTT.

This chain links TRBV7-9 with TRBJ2-1; D is perhaps TRBD2 (5 bases). V lost 3 bases, J lost 6 bases, and 12 bases lay in between. Germline loops: CDR1 SEHNR, CDR2 FQNEAQ (reference sequence). The CDR3 has 14 amino acids. This chain's CDR3 is CASSFGPGGNEQFF. The CDR3 nucleotides are TGTGCCAGCAGCTTTGGCCCTGGAGGCAATGAGCAGTTCTTC.

The chain recombines TRBV5-1 with TRBJ2-7; the match to TRBD2 covers 10 bases. In germline, CDR1 is SGHRS, CDR2 YFSETQ. The CDR3 extends over 15 amino acids. V dropped 0 bases and J dropped 5; count of bases not matched to a gene: 5. The CDR3 region is CASSLDLAGVDEQYF. CDR3 DNA sequence: TGCGCCAGCAGCTTGGACCTAGCGGGAGTGGACGAGCAGTACTTC.

The V and J genes are TRBV7-2 and TRBJ2-7; 11 bases are shared with TRBD1. V dropped 5 bases and J dropped 3; count of bases not matched to a gene: 3. CDR1 SGHTA and CDR2 FQGNSA come from the germline V gene. This CDR3 is 14 amino acids long. CDR3 in amino acids: CASSMDRGLYEQYF. The CDR3 DNA follows: TGTGCCAGCAGCATGGACAGGGGGCTCTACGAGCAGTACTTC.

The chain carries TRBV6-4 and TRBJ2-4; 7 positions agree with TRBD2. In germline, CDR1 is MRHNA, CDR2 SNTAGT. With V trimmed by 4 bases and J by 0 bases, 15 bases remained unmatched. The CDR3 spans 19 residues. The CDR3 sequence: CASSGGASGPNLAKNIQYF. As DNA, the CDR3 is TGTGCCAGCAGTGGAGGGGCTAGCGGCCCAAACTTAGCCAAAAACATTCAGTACTTC.

This chain links TRBV11-1 with TRBJ2-7; TRBD2 matches at 10 bases. This CDR3 region has 14 residues. Germline-derived CDR1 and CDR2 are SGHAT and FQDESV (reference sequence). J gave up 7 bases and V 3 bases, and 6 bases lay outside the gene matches. CDR3 in DNA: TGTGCCAGCAGCTTTACAGCGGGAGGGGGAGAGCAGTACTTC. As protein: CASSFTAGGGEQYF.

Turning to this clone: The sample carries other DNA sequences with the same CDR3. The chain combines TRBV25-1 with TRBJ2-2; a weak D match, TRBD1 (7 bases). The CDR3 runs to 16 residues. Trimming pared 6 bases from V and 0 bases from J, leaving 14 bases between. Germline V gene lookup returns CDR1 MGHDK and CDR2 SYGVNS. CDR3 amino acids: CASRRGGGANTGELFF. The CDR3 DNA is TGTGCCAGCAGAAGAGGAGGGGGCGCGAACACCGGGGAGCTGTTTTTT.

The rearrangement uses TRBV10-1 and TRBJ2-3; 7 positions match TRBD1. V shed 6 bases, J shed 3 bases, and the junction held 9 bases outside the gene matches. Germline lookup yields CDR1 WNHNN and CDR2 SYGVQD (reference sequence). The CDR3 length is 15 residues. CDR3 sequence (DNA): TGCGCCAGCAGCCGGACAGGAGGAGCGACAGATACGCAGTATTTT. Encoded protein: CASSRTGGATDTQYF.

The gene calls are TRBV27 and TRBJ1-2; D uncertain. There are 13 residues in the CDR3. Trimming left V 5 bases short and J 0 bases short, with 7 bases between. The germline CDR1 and CDR2 sequences are MNHEY and SMNVEV (reference sequence). The CDR3 here is CASSPGSNYGYTF. CDR3 DNA: TGTGCCAGCAGTCCGGGATCTAACTATGGCTACACCTTC.

The CDR3 region has the DNA TGTGCCAGCAGCCCCCCGGGACAGGGCGGCGAGCAGTACTTC. Translated, it gives CASSPPGQGGEQYF. This chain uses TRBV5-4 with TRBJ2-7; TRBD1 matches 9 bases. CDR1 is SGHNT and CDR2 is YYREEE in the germline V gene (reference sequence). This CDR3 contains 14 residues. The trim removed 4 bases at V and 6 bases at J, leaving 8 bases unmatched.

The V gene is TRBV10-3, the J gene TRBJ2-2; 8 bases agree with TRBD1. The CDR3 extends over 14 amino acids. Germline assignment: CDR1 ENHRY and CDR2 SYGVKD. The junction had 3 bases not matched to a gene; V was cut back by 6 bases and J by 3 bases. CDR3 in DNA: TGTGCCATCAGGAAGACAGGGGACACCGGGGAGCTGTTTTTT. It encodes CAIRKTGDTGELFF.

V gene TRBV7-8 combines with J gene TRBJ2-1; 8 positions agree with TRBD1. From germline, CDR1 is SGHVS and CDR2 FQNEAQ. This CDR3 is 17 amino acids long. The V and J ends lost 5 bases and 2 bases, in that order; junction bases with no gene match: 11. CDR3 nucleotide sequence: TGTGCCAGCAGCGTCACACGGCAGGGGGCGGCCTACAATGAGCAGTTCTTC. This translates into CASSVTRQGAAYNEQFF.

V is TRBV7-9 and J is TRBJ2-2; D may be TRBD1 (6 bases). CDR1 and CDR2 from the germline V gene are SEHNR and FQNEAQ (reference sequence). The CDR3 runs to 14 residues. V lost 5 bases to trimming and J lost 2 bases, with 9 bases between them. CDR3: CASSADRNTGELFF. In DNA, the CDR3 is TGTGCCAGCAGCGCGGACAGAAACACCGGGGAGCTGTTTTTT. Supplemented by reference TRBV7-9 and TRBJ2-2, the full variable domain reads DTGVSQNPRHKITKRGQNVTFRCDPISEHNRLYWYRQTLGQGPEFLTYFQNEAQLEKSRLLSDRFSAERPKGSFSTLEIQRTEQGDSAMYLCASSADRNTGELFFGEGSRLTVL.

The J gene is TRBJ2-1, the V gene TRBV29-1; tentatively, D is TRBD2 (6 bases). CDR3 size: 12 residues. V lost 4 bases and J lost 5, with 9 bases in between. Germline V lookup: CDR1 SQVTM, CDR2 ANQGSEA. Here the CDR3 reads CSVGRDDNEQFF. The CDR3 coding sequence is TGCAGCGTTGGGCGGGACGACAATGAGCAGTTCTTC.

The chain has TRBV6-6 and TRBJ2-7, with 11 bases that match TRBD1. V shed 8 bases, J shed 6 bases, and the junction held 6 bases outside the gene matches. Per germline, CDR1 MNHNY and CDR2 SVGAGI (reference sequence). This CDR3 is 13 amino acids long. The CDR3 sequence is CASWDRGVSEQYF. CDR3 bases: TGTGCCAGCTGGGACAGGGGGGTCTCCGAGCAGTACTTC.

The chain is built from TRBV2 and TRBJ2-6; 8 bases match TRBD1. Germline V gene sequence: CDR1 SNHLY, CDR2 FYNNEI. The CDR3 spans 16 residues. V shed 8 bases, J shed 4 bases, and the junction held 10 bases outside the gene matches. Here the CDR3 DNA reads TGTGCCAGCGTCAAGCGGACAGGGTCCGGGGCCAACGTCCTGACTTTC. This encodes CASVKRTGSGANVLTF.